A selection of T cell receptor beta chains follows, all from one sample in a study of blood T cell repertoires in COVID-19. Using immunoSEQ multiplex PCR, the repertoire was profiled, and TCRdb retains in-frame clones only, with some absent. The sample holds about 87,000 clones, around 81% seen once. The sequencing input was peripheral blood. The receptors derive from an older woman with acute or convalescent COVID-19. Both conserved end residues are part of each CDR3. The D gene is left open where the match is weak. Clone sizes are given selectively: once, few, many, or a class where the clone is expanded.

TRBD1,TRBJ1-5,TRBV12-5,-,CASGIGTVYQPQHF,TGTGCTAGTGGTATCGGGACAGTCTACCAGCCCCAGCATTTT
TRBD2,TRBJ2-1,TRBV5-1,-,CASSLVSGGNNEQFF,TGCGCCAGCAGCTTGGTTAGCGGGGGCAACAATGAGCAGTTCTTC
-,TRBJ1-4,TRBV29-1,-,CSVLAGEEKLFF,TGCAGCGTTTTGGCAGGGGAAGAAAAACTGTTTTTT
-,TRBJ1-1,TRBV2,-,CASSEGRTGAVAFF,TGTGCCAGCAGTGAAGGAAGAACAGGCGCGGTAGCTTTCTTT
-,TRBJ1-2,TRBV5-4,-,CASSLSIIQPGYTF,TGTGCCAGCAGCTTAAGTATAATACAGCCAGGCTACACCTTC
TRBD1,TRBJ1-3,TRBV28,few,CASRSRQGVLSGNTIYF,TGTGCCAGCAGGTCAAGACAGGGTGTTTTATCTGGAAACACCATATATTTT
-,TRBJ1-6,TRBV6-5,-,CASSPGAYSPLHF,TGTGCCAGCAGTCCTGGGGCCTATTCACCCCTCCACTTT
-,TRBJ2-5,TRBV3-1/TRBV3-2,-,CASSLDRETQYF,TGTGCCAGCAGTCTTGATCGGGAGACCCAGTACTTC
TRBD1,TRBJ1-2,TRBV18,once,CASSPTTGTGWDNYGYTF,TGTGCCAGCTCACCAACAACCGGGACAGGGTGGGATAACTATGGCTACACCTTC
TRBD2,TRBJ2-5,TRBV5-6,-,CASSWGLAGLETQYF,TGTGCCAGCAGCTGGGGACTAGCGGGGTTGGAGACCCAGTACTTC
-,TRBJ1-1,TRBV19,-,CASSFTRGSEAFF,TGTGCCAGTAGTTTCACCAGGGGCTCTGAAGCTTTCTTT
-,TRBJ2-7,TRBV11-2,-,CASSLYDGDYYEQYF,TGTGCCAGCAGCTTATACGACGGAGACTACTACGAGCAGTACTTC
TRBD1,TRBJ1-6,TRBV5-1,-,CASSKEGDRGNSPLHF,TGCGCCAGCAGCAAGGAAGGGGACAGGGGAAATTCACCCCTCCACTTT
-,TRBJ2-1,TRBV18,few,CASSPLMTGNEQFF,TGTGCCAGCTCACCACTAATGACCGGGAATGAGCAGTTCTTC
TRBD2,TRBJ2-1,TRBV9,-,CASSALGLAAYNEQFF,TGTGCCAGCAGCGCCCTGGGACTAGCGGCCTACAATGAGCAGTTCTTC
-,TRBJ2-2,TRBV5-4,-,CASSFISTGELFF,TGTGCCAGCAGCTTCATCAGCACCGGGGAGCTGTTTTTT
TRBD1,TRBJ1-5,TRBV4-1,-,CASSQDAGADRGNQPQHF,TGCGCCAGCAGCCAAGATGCCGGCGCGGACAGGGGCAATCAGCCCCAGCATTTT
-,TRBJ1-2,TRBV28,-,CASSLVRGIYGYTF,TGTGCCAGCAGTTTAGTTCGGGGAATCTATGGCTACACCTTC
TRBD2,TRBJ2-3,TRBV28,-,CASSASSGGRTDTQYF,TGTGCCAGCAGCGCTTCTAGCGGGGGACGCACAGATACGCAGTATTTT
TRBD1,TRBJ1-1,TRBV15,-,CATSALAGAGGRDTEAFF,TGTGCCACCAGCGCGCTAGCGGGGGCAGGGGGACGGGACACTGAAGCTTTCTTT
TRBD1,TRBJ1-6,TRBV9,-,CASSPSGGVNSPLHF,TGTGCCAGCAGCCCCTCAGGGGGAGTAAATTCACCCCTCCACTTT
TRBD2,TRBJ2-5,TRBV5-1,once,CASSLVLAGGRETQYF,TGCGCCAGCAGCTTGGTATTAGCGGGGGGAAGAGAGACCCAGTACTTC
TRBD1,TRBJ1-4,TRBV28,-,CASSSSRTGGTNEKLFF,TGTGCCAGCAGTTCGTCGCGGACAGGGGGAACTAATGAAAAACTGTTTTTT
-,TRBJ2-7,TRBV6-5,-,CASSPPGRYEQYF,TGTGCCAGCAGTCCCCCGGGGAGGTACGAGCAGTACTTC
-,TRBJ1-3,TRBV30,-,CAWSVFAGSGNTIYF,TGTGCCTGGAGTGTATTCGCAGGGTCTGGAAACACCATATATTTT
-,TRBJ1-1,TRBV5-1,few,CASSLGTVRASEAFF,TGCGCCAGCAGCTTGGGGACAGTCAGGGCGTCTGAAGCTTTCTTT
-,TRBJ1-3,TRBV5-1,-,CASSFPGSGNTIYF,TGCGCCAGCAGCTTCCCAGGCTCTGGAAACACCATATATTTT
-,TRBJ1-1,TRBV6-6,once,CASSYTVNTEAFF,TGTGCCAGCAGTTACACAGTGAACACTGAAGCTTTCTTT